Shown below are 2 T cell receptor beta chains from a single sample sequenced in a study of T cell changes during pregnancy in multiple sclerosis. Clones were sequenced by immunoSEQ multiplex PCR, and TCRdb holds only the in-frame ones, with some missing. The repertoire holds approximately 44,000 clones, with around 92% as singletons. The material was CD4+ T cells from peripheral blood mononuclear cells, obtained in the second trimester of pregnancy. These receptors originate from a female donor in good health, enrolled as a control in a pregnancy study.

The rearrangement uses TRBV30 and TRBJ1-1; the D is unclear. The V gene lost 1 base and the J gene lost 0 bases, with 6 bases spanning the gap. This CDR3 has 13 residues. Germline CDR1 reads GTSNPN; CDR2 reads SVGIG (reference sequence). The CDR3 DNA is TGTGCCTGGAGTGAGCTGATGAACACTGAAGCTTTCTTT. Protein product: CAWSELMNTEAFF.

The V call is TRBV19, the J call TRBJ1-5, with D perhaps matching TRBD1 (6 bases). This CDR3 contains 15 residues. Per germline, CDR1 LNHDA and CDR2 SQIVND (reference sequence). The germline V and J ends were trimmed by 6 bases and 1 base, with 13 bases remaining between them. The CDR3 DNA reads TGTGCCAGTAGCGCAACAGGGTACAGCAATCAGCCCCAGCATTTT. Protein: CASSATGYSNQPQHF.